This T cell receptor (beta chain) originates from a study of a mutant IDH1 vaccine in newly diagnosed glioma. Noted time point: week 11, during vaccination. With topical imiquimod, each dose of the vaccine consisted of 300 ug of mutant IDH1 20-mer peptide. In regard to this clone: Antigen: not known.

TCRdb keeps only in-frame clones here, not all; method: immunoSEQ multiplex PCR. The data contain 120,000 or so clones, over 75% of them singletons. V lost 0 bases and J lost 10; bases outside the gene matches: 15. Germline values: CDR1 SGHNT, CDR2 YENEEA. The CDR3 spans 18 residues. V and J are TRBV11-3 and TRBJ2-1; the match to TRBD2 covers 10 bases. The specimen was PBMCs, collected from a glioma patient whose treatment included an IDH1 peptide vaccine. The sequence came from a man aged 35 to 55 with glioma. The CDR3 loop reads CASSLDAWTSGTGGEQFF. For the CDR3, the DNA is TGTGCCAGCAGCTTAGATGCCTGGACTAGCGGAACAGGTGGGGAGCAGTTCTTC. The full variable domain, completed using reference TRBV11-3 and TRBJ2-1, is EAGVVQSPRYKIIEKKQPVAFWCNPISGHNTLYWYLQNLGQGPELLIRYENEEAVDDSQLPKDRFSAERLKGVDSTLKIQPAELGDSAVYLCASSLDAWTSGTGGEQFFGPGTRLTVL.